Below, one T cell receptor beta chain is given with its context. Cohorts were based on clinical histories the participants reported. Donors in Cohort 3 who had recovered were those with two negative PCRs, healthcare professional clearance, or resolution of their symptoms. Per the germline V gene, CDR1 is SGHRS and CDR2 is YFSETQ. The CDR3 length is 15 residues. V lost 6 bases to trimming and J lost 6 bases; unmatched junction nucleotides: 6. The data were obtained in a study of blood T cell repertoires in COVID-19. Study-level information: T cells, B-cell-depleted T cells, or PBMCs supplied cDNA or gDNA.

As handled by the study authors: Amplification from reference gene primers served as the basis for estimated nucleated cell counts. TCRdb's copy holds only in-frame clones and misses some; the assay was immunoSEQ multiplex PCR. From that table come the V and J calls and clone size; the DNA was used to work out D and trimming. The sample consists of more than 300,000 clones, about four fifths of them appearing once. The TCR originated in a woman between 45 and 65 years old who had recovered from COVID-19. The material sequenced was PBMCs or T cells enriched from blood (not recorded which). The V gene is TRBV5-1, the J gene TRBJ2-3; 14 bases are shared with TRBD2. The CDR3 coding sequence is TGCGCCAGCACCGGACTAGCGGGGGGCCGGGATACGCAGTATTTT. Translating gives CASTGLAGGRDTQYF.